The next 25 T cell receptor beta chains were all read from a single sample in a study of blood T cell repertoires in COVID-19. TCRdb's table, derived via immunoSEQ multiplex PCR, lists solely in-frame clones and lacks some. The sample lists 70,000 to 95,000 clones, about 89% seen once, with just over 2.5% in the top ten. Source material: peripheral blood. These receptors were collected from a man aged 45-60 years with COVID-19, enrolled during active disease.

The chain employs TRBV4-2 and TRBJ2-2; 8 bases agree with TRBD2. CDR1 is LGHNA and CDR2 is YNFKEQ in the germline V gene. This CDR3 is 15 amino acids long. Trimming removed 3 bases from V and 4 bases from J; junction bases left unmatched: 4. The chain's CDR3 is CASSQGLGSTGELFF. The CDR3 DNA is TGTGCCAGCAGCCAGGGACTAGGGAGCACCGGGGAGCTGTTTTTT.

The chain employs TRBV29-1 and TRBJ2-1, with 8 bases identical to TRBD1. V lost 1 base and J lost 5; bases outside the gene matches: 1. Per the germline V gene, CDR1 is SQVTM and CDR2 is ANQGSEA. This CDR3 is 13 amino acids long. The CDR3 region is CSVEGDRNNEQFF. CDR3 in DNA: TGCAGCGTTGAAGGGGACAGGAACAATGAGCAGTTCTTC.

The chain employs TRBV6-5 and TRBJ1-5; D gene ambiguous. Germline V lookup: CDR1 MNHEY, CDR2 SVGAGI. Between the trimmed V and J ends, which lost 3 bases and 4 bases, there was a span of 10 bases. This CDR3 has 14 amino acids. CDR3 DNA sequence: TGTGCCAGCAGTTATGGGCAGCTTAATCAGCCCCAGCATTTT. The encoded protein is CASSYGQLNQPQHF.

This chain uses TRBV6-5 with TRBJ1-2; D is possibly TRBD1 (5 bases). The germline V gene encodes CDR1 MNHEY and CDR2 SVGAGI. V gave up 9 bases and J gave up 2 bases, with 7 bases separating them. The CDR3 length is 11 residues. The CDR3 DNA follows: TGTGCCAGTCAGGGCAACTATGGCTACACCTTC. Protein: CASQGNYGYTF.

The chain links TRBV2 to TRBJ2-3; possibly TRBD2 for D (5 bases). The germline V gene encodes CDR1 SNHLY and CDR2 FYNNEI. The CDR3 extends over 14 amino acids. V was trimmed by 3 bases and J by 4 bases, leaving 11 bases between them. CDR3 loop: CASSDLASSDTQYF. The CDR3 bases are TGTGCCAGCAGTGACCTAGCCAGCTCAGATACGCAGTATTTT.

This chain connects TRBV15 to TRBJ2-1; 7 nucleotides match TRBD2. V dropped 0 bases and J dropped 3; count of bases not matched to a gene: 5. Germline CDR1 LNHNV, CDR2 YYDKDF (reference sequence). This CDR3 is 16 amino acids long. As DNA, the CDR3 is TGTGCCACCAGCAGAGATCTCCTAGCGGACTACAATGAGCAGTTCTTC. Protein product: CATSRDLLADYNEQFF.

The gene calls are TRBV28 and TRBJ2-7; D may be TRBD2 (6 bases). The V gene lost 2 bases and the J gene lost 0 bases, with 14 bases spanning the gap. In germline, CDR1 is MDHEN, CDR2 SYDVKM. The CDR3 has 16 amino acids. The CDR3 region is CASSLISSGISYEQYF. The CDR3 region has the DNA TGTGCCAGCAGTTTAATTAGTAGCGGAATCTCCTACGAGCAGTACTTC.

This clone was found once. This chain connects TRBV25-1 to TRBJ1-6; no firm D call. This CDR3 comprises 16 residues. Trimming took off 1 base at V and 7 bases at J, with 14 bases between the two ends. Germline V lookup: CDR1 MGHDK, CDR2 SYGVNS. CDR3 protein: CASSEWPQSENSPLHF. For the CDR3, the DNA is TGTGCCAGCAGTGAATGGCCACAGTCTGAGAATTCACCCCTCCACTTT.

Only one count was recorded for this clone. V usage is TRBV6-1 and J usage is TRBJ1-2, with 8 nucleotides matching TRBD1. With V trimmed by 1 base and J by 3 bases, 4 bases remained unmatched. Germline V gives CDR1 MNHNS, CDR2 SASEGT. There are 15 residues in the CDR3. The CDR3 region has the DNA TGTGCCAGCAGTGAAGAGCAGGGGGCTTACTATGGCTACACCTTC. This gives the protein CASSEEQGAYYGYTF.

V gene TRBV6-5 combines with J gene TRBJ2-2; D gene ambiguous. Per the germline V gene, CDR1 is MNHEY and CDR2 is SVGAGI. The germline V and J ends were trimmed by 0 bases and 8 bases, with 16 bases remaining between them. CDR3 length: 16 amino acids. CDR3 DNA: TGTGCCAGCAGTTACTCGAAGGTCGGAGCCGGGGGGGAGCTGTTTTTT. Its protein is CASSYSKVGAGGELFF.

The DNA for the CDR3 is TGCGCCAGCAGCTTAGGGACTGGGACTAGCGGGAGGTCAGATACGCAGTATTTT. This sequence encodes CASSLGTGTSGRSDTQYF. This chain links TRBV5-1 with TRBJ2-3, with 15 bases fitting TRBD2. The germline V gene has CDR1 SGHRS and CDR2 YFSETQ. V shed 2 bases, J shed 4 bases, and the junction held 8 bases outside the gene matches. The CDR3 covers 18 residues.

This chain links TRBV6-1 with TRBJ1-4; D is perhaps TRBD1 (5 bases). Trimming pared 1 base from V and 7 bases from J, leaving 13 bases between. This CDR3 comprises 15 residues. Looked up from germline, CDR1 is MNHNS and CDR2 is SASEGT. The CDR3 spells CASSEVWGEGEKLFF. The CDR3 coding sequence is TGTGCCAGCAGTGAAGTTTGGGGGGAAGGTGAAAAACTGTTTTTT.

This clone was seen only once. The CDR3 sequence is CASGPGTLSSTDTQYF. CDR3 DNA sequence: TGTGCCAGCGGGCCCGGGACTCTCTCTAGCACAGATACGCAGTATTTT. This rearrangement joins TRBV27 to TRBJ2-3; D is perhaps TRBD2 (6 bases). Germline V lookup: CDR1 MNHEY, CDR2 SMNVEV (reference sequence). This CDR3 contains 16 residues. Trimming took off 8 bases at V and 0 bases at J, with 18 bases between the two ends.

This clone appeared a single time. The V and J genes are TRBV7-9 and TRBJ2-1; D perhaps matches TRBD2 (6 bases). Germline CDR1 SEHNR, CDR2 FQNEAQ (reference sequence). V gave up 4 bases and J gave up 5 bases, with 15 bases separating them. The length of the CDR3 is 15 residues. This CDR3 is CASSSFGRDHNEQFF. In DNA, the CDR3 is TGTGCCAGCAGCTCCTTCGGGCGGGACCACAATGAGCAGTTCTTC.

The J gene is TRBJ1-3, the V gene TRBV5-1; D unresolved. The V end lost 3 bases, the J end lost 0 bases, and 10 bases lay between the germline ends. In germline, CDR1 is SGHRS, CDR2 YFSETQ. This CDR3 spans 15 amino acids. CDR3 loop: CASSSDSFSGNTIYF. CDR3 sequence (DNA): TGCGCCAGCAGCTCGGACTCCTTCTCTGGAAACACCATATATTTT. The whole variable domain, filled in from reference TRBV5-1 and TRBJ1-3, reads KAGVTQTPRYLIKTRGQQVTLSCSPISGHRSVSWYQQTPGQGLQFLFEYFSETQRNKGNFPGRFSGRQFSNSRSEMNVSTLELGDSALYLCASSSDSFSGNTIYFGEGSWLTVV.

The CDR3 region is CASSFAGNEQYV. The DNA for the CDR3 is TGTGCCAGCAGTTTTGCGGGGAACGAGCAGTACGTC. The J gene is TRBJ2-7, the V gene TRBV12-3 or TRBV12-4, with TRBD2 as a possible D gene (6 bases). With 3 bases removed from V and 5 bases from J, the gap between germline ends came to 8 bases. This CDR3 has 12 amino acids.

The chain links TRBV5-8 to TRBJ2-3, with 9 bases that match TRBD2. Germline assignment: CDR1 SGHTS and CDR2 YDEGEE. The CDR3 length is 16 residues. J lost 0 bases, V lost 0 bases, and 2 bases had no gene match. CDR3 amino acids: CASSLGLAVSTDTQYF. The CDR3 DNA sequence: TGTGCCAGCAGCTTGGGACTAGCGGTGAGCACAGATACGCAGTATTTT.

V and J are TRBV5-4 and TRBJ2-5; D ambiguous. Germline V gene lookup returns CDR1 SGHNT and CDR2 YYREEE (reference sequence). The CDR3 runs to 13 residues. V lost 3 bases to trimming and J lost 1 base, with 7 bases between them. CDR3 in DNA: TGTGCCAGCAGCTCTGCGGTCCAAGAGACCCAGTACTTC. This encodes CASSSAVQETQYF.

The chain uses TRBV6-5 and TRBJ2-5, with D possibly matching TRBD1 (5 bases). CDR1 and CDR2 from the germline V gene are MNHEY and SVGAGI. Trimming stripped 2 bases from V and 2 bases from J, with 6 bases between. This CDR3 comprises 13 residues. The CDR3 region has the DNA TGTGCCAGCAGTTACGGGGCGCAAGAGACCCAGTACTTC. It is translated as CASSYGAQETQYF.

The chain recombines TRBV5-1 with TRBJ2-3; 7 positions match TRBD1. Trimming removed 4 bases from V and 6 bases from J; junction bases left unmatched: 2. CDR1 and CDR2 from the germline V gene are SGHRS and YFSETQ. This CDR3 contains 12 residues. In nucleotides, the CDR3 is TGCGCCAGCAGCCCGGGACAGGATACGCAGTATTTT. Its protein product is CASSPGQDTQYF.

This chain links TRBV7-2 with TRBJ2-2; a weak D match, TRBD2 (5 bases). Looked up from germline, CDR1 is SGHTA and CDR2 is FQGNSA. The V end was cut by 3 bases, the J end by 5 bases, with 10 bases between. This CDR3 has 14 residues. The DNA of the CDR3 is TGTGCCAGCAGCTTTGAGGGAGCGACCGGGGAGCTGTTTTTT. This encodes CASSFEGATGELFF.

This clone was detected only once. The chain joins TRBV9 to TRBJ2-3, with D possibly being TRBD1 (5 bases). CDR1 is SGDLS and CDR2 is YYNGEE in the germline V gene. The CDR3 sequence is 15 residues long. V was trimmed by 1 base and J by 5 bases, leaving 14 bases between them. The CDR3 protein is CASSVLEGAVDTQYF. The CDR3 DNA sequence: TGTGCCAGCAGCGTACTCGAAGGGGCCGTAGATACGCAGTATTTT.

The chain links TRBV5-1 to TRBJ1-2; a possible D gene is TRBD1 (6 bases). Trimming took 5 bases from V and 4 from J, leaving 18 bases between them. Per germline, CDR1 SGHRS and CDR2 YFSETQ. The CDR3 totals 15 residues. CDR3 in amino acids: CASSFDIPRGYGYTF. For the CDR3, the DNA is TGCGCCAGCAGTTTTGACATTCCCAGGGGCTATGGCTACACCTTC.

The chain is built from TRBV2 and TRBJ2-7, with TRBD1 as a possible D gene (5 bases). CDR3 length: 12 residues. Germline CDR1 SNHLY, CDR2 FYNNEI. V lost 4 bases and J lost 5, with 9 bases in between. The CDR3 spells CASSVQGHEQYF. The CDR3 DNA is TGTGCCAGCAGTGTGCAGGGCCACGAGCAGTACTTC.

The chain employs TRBV19 and TRBJ1-5; 7 bases line up with TRBD1. The CDR3 is 15 residues long. The germline V gene has CDR1 LNHDA and CDR2 SQIVND (reference sequence). Trimming took 6 bases from V and 2 from J; bases not matched to a gene: 7. The CDR3 coding sequence is TGTGCCAGTAGACCCGACAGGGACGGCAATCAGCCCCAGCATTTT. It yields the protein CASRPDRDGNQPQHF.